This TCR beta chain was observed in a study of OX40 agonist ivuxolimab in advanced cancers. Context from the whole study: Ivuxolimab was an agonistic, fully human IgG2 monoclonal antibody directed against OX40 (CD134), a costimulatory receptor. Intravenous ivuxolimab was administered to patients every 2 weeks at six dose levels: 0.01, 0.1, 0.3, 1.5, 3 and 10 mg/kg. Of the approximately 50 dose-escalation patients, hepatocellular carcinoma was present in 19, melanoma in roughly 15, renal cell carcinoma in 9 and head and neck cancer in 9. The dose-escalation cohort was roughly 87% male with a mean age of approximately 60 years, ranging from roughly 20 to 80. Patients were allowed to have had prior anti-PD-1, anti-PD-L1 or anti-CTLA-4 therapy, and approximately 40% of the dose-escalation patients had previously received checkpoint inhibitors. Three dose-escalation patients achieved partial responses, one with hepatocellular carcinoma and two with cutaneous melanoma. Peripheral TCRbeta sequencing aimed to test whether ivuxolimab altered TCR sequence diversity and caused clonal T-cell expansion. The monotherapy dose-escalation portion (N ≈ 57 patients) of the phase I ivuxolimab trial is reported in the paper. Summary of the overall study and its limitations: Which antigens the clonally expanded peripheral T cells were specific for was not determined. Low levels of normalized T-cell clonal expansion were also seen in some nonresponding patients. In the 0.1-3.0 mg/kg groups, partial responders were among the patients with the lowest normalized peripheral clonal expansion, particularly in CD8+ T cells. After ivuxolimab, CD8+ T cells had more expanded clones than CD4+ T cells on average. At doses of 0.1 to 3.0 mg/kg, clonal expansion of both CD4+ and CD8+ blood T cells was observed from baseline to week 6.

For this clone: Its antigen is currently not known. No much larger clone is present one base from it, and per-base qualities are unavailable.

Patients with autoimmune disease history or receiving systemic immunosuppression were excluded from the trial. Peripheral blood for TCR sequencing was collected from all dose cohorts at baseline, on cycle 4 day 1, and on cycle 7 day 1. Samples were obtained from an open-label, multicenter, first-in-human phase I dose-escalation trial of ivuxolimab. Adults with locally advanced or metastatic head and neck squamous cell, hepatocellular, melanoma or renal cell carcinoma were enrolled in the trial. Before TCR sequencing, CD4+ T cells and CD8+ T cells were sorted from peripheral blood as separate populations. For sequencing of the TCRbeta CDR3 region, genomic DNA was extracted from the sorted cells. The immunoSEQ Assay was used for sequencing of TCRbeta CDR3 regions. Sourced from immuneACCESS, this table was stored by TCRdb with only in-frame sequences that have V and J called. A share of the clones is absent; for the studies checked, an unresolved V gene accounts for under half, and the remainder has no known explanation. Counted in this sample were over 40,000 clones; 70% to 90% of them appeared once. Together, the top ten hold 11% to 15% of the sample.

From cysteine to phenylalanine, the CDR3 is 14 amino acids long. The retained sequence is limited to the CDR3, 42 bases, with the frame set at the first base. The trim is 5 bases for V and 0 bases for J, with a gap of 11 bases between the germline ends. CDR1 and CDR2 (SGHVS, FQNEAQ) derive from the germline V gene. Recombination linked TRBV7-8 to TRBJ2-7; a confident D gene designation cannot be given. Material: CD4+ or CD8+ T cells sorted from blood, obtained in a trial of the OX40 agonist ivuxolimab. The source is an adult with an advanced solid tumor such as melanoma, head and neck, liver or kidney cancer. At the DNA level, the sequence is TGTGCCAGCAGCATCACGCCGAGCTCCTACGAGCAGTACTTC. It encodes CASSITPSSYEQYF.